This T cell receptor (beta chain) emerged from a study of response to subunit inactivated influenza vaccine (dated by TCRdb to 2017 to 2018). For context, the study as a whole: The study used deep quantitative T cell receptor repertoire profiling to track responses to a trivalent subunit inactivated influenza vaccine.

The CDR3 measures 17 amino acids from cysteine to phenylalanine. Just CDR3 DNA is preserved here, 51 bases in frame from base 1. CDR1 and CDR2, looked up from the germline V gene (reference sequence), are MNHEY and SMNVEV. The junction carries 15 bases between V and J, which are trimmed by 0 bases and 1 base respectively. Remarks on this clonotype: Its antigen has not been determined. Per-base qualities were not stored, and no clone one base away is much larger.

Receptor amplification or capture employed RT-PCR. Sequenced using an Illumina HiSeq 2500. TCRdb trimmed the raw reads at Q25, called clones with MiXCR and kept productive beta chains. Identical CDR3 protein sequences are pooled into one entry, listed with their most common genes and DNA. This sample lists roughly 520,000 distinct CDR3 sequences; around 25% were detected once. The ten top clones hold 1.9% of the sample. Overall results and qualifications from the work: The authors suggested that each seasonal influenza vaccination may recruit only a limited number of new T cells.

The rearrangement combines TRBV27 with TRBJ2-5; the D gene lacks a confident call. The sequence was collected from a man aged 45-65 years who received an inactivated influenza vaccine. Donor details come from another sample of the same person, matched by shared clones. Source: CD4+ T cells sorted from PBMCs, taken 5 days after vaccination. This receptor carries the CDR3 CASSLSGSLRRQETQYF. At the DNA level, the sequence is TGTGCCAGCAGTTTATCAGGGTCCCTGAGGCGCCAAGAGACCCAGTACTTC.